This T cell receptor beta chain was identified in a study of human T cells and chemical hapten exposure. Study details: Minor pooled library volume differences mainly drove per-sample TCR yield variation. Findings and limits, study-wide: There were significantly more large CDR3 similarity clusters among expanded TCRs than among controls.

Each CDR3 protein gets one entry after TCRdb re-called the RACE reads with MiXCR. The repertoire holds 300,000 to 450,000 distinct CDR3 sequences, with roughly 4.6% as singletons. Indicated time point: pre-sensitization, week 0. Described treatment: therapeutic diphenylcyclopropenone sensitization with weekly scalp DPC. Blood sampling occurred before each patch-test application. Whole blood that had not been fractionated was the source of extracted total RNA. Per the germline V gene, CDR1 is LGHNA and CDR2 is YSLEER. The CDR3 covers 15 residues. V was clipped by 1 base and J by 6 bases; unmatched bases: 5. In this sample, this clonotype turned up many times. Antigen specificity is unknown.

The sequence derives from a woman aged 45 to 65 with alopecia areata. Some clones in this sample may be carry-over from other donors' samples. The sequencing here drew on whole blood, taken in connection with sensitization to the hapten diphenylcyclopropenone (DPC). The chain joins TRBV4-3 to TRBJ2-7; 11 bases map to TRBD1. The CDR3 region is CASSQGLDRGREQYF. The CDR3 nucleotides read TGCGCCAGCAGCCAAGGGCTGGACAGGGGGCGCGAGCAGTACTTC.